The rows below give T cell receptor beta chains drawn from one sample of a study of beta chain features in type 1 diabetes. The table came from immunoSEQ multiplex PCR; TCRdb's copy has only in-frame clones and leaves some out. The sample consists of about 360,000 clones, roughly 12% of them appearing once. The sequenced material came from naive CD4+ T cells from blood. Every receptor here comes from a woman younger than 35 with type 1 diabetes. Both conserved end residues are part of each CDR3. D genes are given only for firm matches. Not all rows give a size; the values are once, few, many and, for expanded clones, a class.

CASRSHITEAFF	TGTGCCAGCCGAAGTCACATCACTGAAGCTTTCTTT	NA	TRBV7-9	TRBJ1-1	NA
CASSLLAGGRDTQYF	TGTGCCAGCAGCTTACTAGCGGGGGGGCGGGATACGCAGTATTTT	few	TRBV7-2	TRBJ2-3	TRBD2
CASSLASRDTQYF	TGCGCCAGCAGCTTGGCCTCGAGGGATACGCAGTATTTT	NA	TRBV5-1	TRBJ2-3	NA
CASSLSSEQYF	TGTGCCAGCAGCTTGTCCTCCGAGCAGTACTTC	NA	TRBV5-6	TRBJ2-7	NA
CASSSPLGSGEAFF	TGCGCCAGCAGCTCGCCCCTGGGCAGTGGAGAAGCTTTCTTT	NA	TRBV5-1	TRBJ1-1	NA
CASSLGTLGTQYF	TGTGCCAGCAGTCTCGGGACACTCGGGACCCAGTACTTC	NA	TRBV13	TRBJ2-5	NA
CASSTDRRRDQPQHF	TGTGCCAGCAGCACCGATAGGCGACGGGATCAGCCCCAGCATTTT	few	TRBV7-9	TRBJ1-5	NA
CASSQDRDYQPQHF	TGCGCCAGCAGCCAAGACAGGGACTATCAGCCCCAGCATTTT	few	TRBV4-1	TRBJ1-5	NA
CASSTTGYEQYF	TGTGCCAGCAGTACTACAGGCTACGAGCAGTACTTC	NA	TRBV2	TRBJ2-7	NA
CATTEKRTDTQYF	TGTGCCACGACGGAGAAGCGAACAGATACGCAGTATTTT	few	TRBV7-2	TRBJ2-3	NA
CASSEWRGQFF	TGCGCCAGCAGTGAGTGGCGGGGGCAGTTCTTC	few	TRBV10-2	TRBJ2-1	NA
CASSLASYNYEQYF	TGCGCCAGCAGCTTGGCTAGCTACAACTACGAGCAGTACTTC	few	TRBV5-1	TRBJ2-7	NA
CASSPVRGGTEAFF	TGCGCCAGCAGCCCGGTGAGGGGAGGGACTGAAGCTTTCTTT	few	TRBV5-1	TRBJ1-1	NA
CASSPHRLAGKYEQFF	TGTGCCAGCAGCCCCCACCGACTAGCGGGAAAGTATGAGCAGTTCTTC	NA	TRBV7-2	TRBJ2-1	TRBD2
CASSPRRGLAGVGGTETQYF	TGTGCCAGCAGCCCAAGGAGGGGACTAGCGGGAGTAGGCGGTACGGAGACCCAGTACTTC	NA	TRBV9	TRBJ2-5	TRBD2
CASRPGTSTDTQYF	TGTGCCAGCAGGCCCGGGACTAGCACAGATACGCAGTATTTT	NA	TRBV5-4	TRBJ2-3	NA
CASSPQGRGSSYEQYF	TGTGCCAGCAGCCCCCAGGGGAGGGGGAGCTCCTACGAGCAGTACTTC	NA	TRBV9	TRBJ2-7	NA
CASSPREDRGRLEQYF	TGTGCCAGCTCACCACGGGAGGACAGGGGGCGCCTCGAGCAGTACTTC	NA	TRBV18	TRBJ2-7	TRBD1
CASSNPGQKNEQYF	TGTGCCAGTAGTAATCCGGGACAGAAGAACGAGCAGTACTTC	few	TRBV19	TRBJ2-7	TRBD1
CASRKQGAYEQYF	TGTGCCAGCAGAAAACAGGGAGCCTACGAGCAGTACTTC	NA	TRBV28	TRBJ2-7	NA
CASSYWGQGAGNIQYF	TGTGCCAGCAGTTATTGGGGACAGGGGGCCGGGAACATTCAGTACTTC	NA	TRBV6-5	TRBJ2-4	TRBD1
CASSLVGNRGRNEQYF	TGTGCCAGCAGCTTAGTCGGTAACAGGGGGCGCAACGAGCAGTACTTC	few	TRBV7-9	TRBJ2-7	TRBD1
CASRDSSTDTQYF	TGTGCCAGCCGGGACAGCAGCACAGATACGCAGTATTTT	NA	TRBV5-4	TRBJ2-3	TRBD1
CASSLASGAVRPDTQYF	TGTGCCAGCAGCCTCGCTAGCGGGGCCGTTCGTCCAGATACGCAGTATTTT	NA	TRBV7-9	TRBJ2-3	TRBD2
CASSPTQRETYEQYF	TGTGCCAGCTCACCAACCCAGCGGGAAACCTACGAGCAGTACTTC	NA	TRBV18	TRBJ2-7	TRBD2
CASSIMGASTDTQYF	TGTGCCAGTAGTATAATGGGGGCTAGCACAGATACGCAGTATTTT	few	TRBV19	TRBJ2-3	NA
CAISEGRVGTEAFF	TGTGCCATCAGTGAGGGCAGGGTGGGCACTGAAGCTTTCTTT	NA	TRBV10-3	TRBJ1-1	NA
CASSPRSRYEQFF	TGTGCCAGCAGCCCCAGATCTAGGTATGAGCAGTTCTTC	NA	TRBV11-3	TRBJ2-1	NA
CASSEWGGTNYGYTF	TGTGCCAGCAGTGAGTGGGGCGGTACCAACTATGGCTACACCTTC	NA	TRBV27	TRBJ1-2	NA
CAWSVQFSGANVLTF	TGTGCCTGGAGTGTACAGTTCTCTGGGGCCAACGTCCTGACTTTC	few	TRBV30	TRBJ2-6	NA
CASSFRQGADEQYF	TGTGCCAGCAGCTTTCGTCAGGGGGCGGACGAGCAGTACTTC	NA	TRBV7-9	TRBJ2-7	TRBD1
CASSTQWTGYNEQYF	TGTGCCAGCAGCACCCAATGGACAGGGTACAACGAGCAGTACTTC	NA	TRBV7-2	TRBJ2-7	TRBD1
CASSPAGGRVLHNEQFF	TGTGCCAGCAGCCCCGCGGGGGGGAGGGTTCTCCACAATGAGCAGTTCTTC	few	TRBV14	TRBJ2-1	TRBD2
CASSLNGAGTDTQYF	TGTGCCAGCAGCTTAAATGGGGCTGGCACAGATACGCAGTATTTT	few	TRBV7-3	TRBJ2-3	NA
CASAGGSSGANVLTF	TGTGCCAGCGCGGGCGGAAGCTCTGGGGCCAACGTCCTGACTTTC	few	TRBV28	TRBJ2-6	NA
CASSLGQNQETQYF	TGTGCCAGCAGTTTGGGACAGAACCAAGAGACCCAGTACTTC	NA	TRBV28	TRBJ2-5	TRBD1